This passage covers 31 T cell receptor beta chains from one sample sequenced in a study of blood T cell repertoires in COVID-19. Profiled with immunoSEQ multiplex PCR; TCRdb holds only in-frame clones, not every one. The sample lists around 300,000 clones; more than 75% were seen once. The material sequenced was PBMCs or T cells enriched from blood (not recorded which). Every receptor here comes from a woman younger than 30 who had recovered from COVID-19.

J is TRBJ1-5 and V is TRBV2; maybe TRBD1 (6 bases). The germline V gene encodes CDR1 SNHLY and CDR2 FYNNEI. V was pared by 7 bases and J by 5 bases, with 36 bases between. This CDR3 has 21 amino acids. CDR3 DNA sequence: TGTGCCAGCACGAAGTGGGGCCGGACGACAGGACGCGACTCAGTTCATCAGCCCCAGCATTTT. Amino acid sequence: CASTKWGRTTGRDSVHQPQHF.

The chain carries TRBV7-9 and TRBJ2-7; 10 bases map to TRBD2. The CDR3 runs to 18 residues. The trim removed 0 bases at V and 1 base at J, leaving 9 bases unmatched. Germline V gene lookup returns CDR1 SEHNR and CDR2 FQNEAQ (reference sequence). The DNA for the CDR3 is TGTGCCAGCAGCTTAGCGGCCCCCGGGACTAGCGCGTCCTACGAGCAGTACTTC. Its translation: CASSLAAPGTSASYEQYF.

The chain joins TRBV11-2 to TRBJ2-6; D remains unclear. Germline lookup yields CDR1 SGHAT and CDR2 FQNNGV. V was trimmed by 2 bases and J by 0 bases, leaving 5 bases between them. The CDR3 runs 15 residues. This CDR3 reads CASSLLSSGANVLTF. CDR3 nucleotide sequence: TGTGCCAGCAGCTTACTCTCCTCTGGGGCCAACGTCCTGACTTTC.

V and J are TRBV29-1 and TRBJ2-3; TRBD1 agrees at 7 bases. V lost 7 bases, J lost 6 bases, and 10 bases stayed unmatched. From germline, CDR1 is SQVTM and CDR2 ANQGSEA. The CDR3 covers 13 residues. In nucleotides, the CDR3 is TGCAGCGCCTTGACAGGGATTTTCGATACGCAGTATTTT. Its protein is CSALTGIFDTQYF.

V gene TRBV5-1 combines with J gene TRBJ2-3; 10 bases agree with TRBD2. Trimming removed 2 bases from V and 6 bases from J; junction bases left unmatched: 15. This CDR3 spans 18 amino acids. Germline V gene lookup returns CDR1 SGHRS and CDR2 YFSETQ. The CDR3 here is CASSFSPSSGRPEDTQYF. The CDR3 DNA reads TGCGCCAGCAGCTTTTCTCCTTCTAGCGGGAGACCGGAGGATACGCAGTATTTT. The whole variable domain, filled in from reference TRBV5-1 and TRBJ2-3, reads KAGVTQTPRYLIKTRGQQVTLSCSPISGHRSVSWYQQTPGQGLQFLFEYFSETQRNKGNFPGRFSGRQFSNSRSEMNVSTLELGDSALYLCASSFSPSSGRPEDTQYFGPGTRLTVL.

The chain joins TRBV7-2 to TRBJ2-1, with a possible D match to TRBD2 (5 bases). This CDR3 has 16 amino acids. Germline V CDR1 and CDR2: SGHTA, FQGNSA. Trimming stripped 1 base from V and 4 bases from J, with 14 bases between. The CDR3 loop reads CASSLEADMFYNEQFF. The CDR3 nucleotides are TGTGCCAGCAGCTTAGAAGCGGATATGTTTTACAATGAGCAGTTCTTC.

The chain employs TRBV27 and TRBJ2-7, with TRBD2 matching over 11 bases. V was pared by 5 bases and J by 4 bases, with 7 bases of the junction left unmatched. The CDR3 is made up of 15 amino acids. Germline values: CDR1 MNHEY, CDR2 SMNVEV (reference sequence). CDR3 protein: CASSGVAGGLYEQYF. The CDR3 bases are TGTGCCAGCAGTGGGGTAGCGGGGGGGCTTTACGAGCAGTACTTC.

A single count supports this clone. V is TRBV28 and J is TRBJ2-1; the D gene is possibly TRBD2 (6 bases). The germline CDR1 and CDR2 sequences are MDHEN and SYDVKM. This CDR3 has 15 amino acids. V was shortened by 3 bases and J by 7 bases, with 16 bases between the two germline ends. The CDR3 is CASSLIQRAENEQFF. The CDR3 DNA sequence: TGTGCCAGCAGTTTGATTCAGCGGGCAGAAAATGAGCAGTTCTTC.

This chain's CDR3 is CATRPHRDLGKGSSGNTIYF. The CDR3 region has the DNA TGTGCCACCAGGCCCCACCGGGACTTAGGAAAGGGGTCCTCTGGAAACACCATATATTTT. The chain recombines TRBV24-1 with TRBJ1-3; D possibly corresponds to TRBD1 (5 bases). Looked up from germline, CDR1 is KGHDR and CDR2 is SFDVKD. Trimming cost V 7 bases and J 0 bases, with 27 bases left between them. This CDR3 region has 20 residues.

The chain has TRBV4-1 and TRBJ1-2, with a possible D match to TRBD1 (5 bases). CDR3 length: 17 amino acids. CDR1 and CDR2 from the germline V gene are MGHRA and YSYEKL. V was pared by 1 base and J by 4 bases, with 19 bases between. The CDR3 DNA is TGCGCCAGCAGCCAAGGGTTGTTAGCCTTCACAGGCTATGGCTACACCTTC. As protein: CASSQGLLAFTGYGYTF.

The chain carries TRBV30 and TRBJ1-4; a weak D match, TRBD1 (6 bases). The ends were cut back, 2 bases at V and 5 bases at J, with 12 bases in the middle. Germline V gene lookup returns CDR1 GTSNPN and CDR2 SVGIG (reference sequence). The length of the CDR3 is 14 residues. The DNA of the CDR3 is TGTGCCTGGAGTCCGGACAGCGGAAATGAAAAACTGTTTTTT. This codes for CAWSPDSGNEKLFF.

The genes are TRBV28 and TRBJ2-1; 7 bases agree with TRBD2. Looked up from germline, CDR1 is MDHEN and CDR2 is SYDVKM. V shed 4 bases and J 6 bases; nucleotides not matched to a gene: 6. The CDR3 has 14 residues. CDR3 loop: CASSSGGGINEQFF. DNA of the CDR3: TGTGCCAGCAGTTCGGGGGGAGGGATCAATGAGCAGTTCTTC.

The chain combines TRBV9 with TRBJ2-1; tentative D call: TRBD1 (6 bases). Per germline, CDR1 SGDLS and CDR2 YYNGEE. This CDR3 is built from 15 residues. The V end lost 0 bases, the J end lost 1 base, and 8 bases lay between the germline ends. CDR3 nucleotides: TGTGCCAGCAGCGTAGGGGGGCCATCCTACAATGAGCAGTTCTTC. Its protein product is CASSVGGPSYNEQFF.

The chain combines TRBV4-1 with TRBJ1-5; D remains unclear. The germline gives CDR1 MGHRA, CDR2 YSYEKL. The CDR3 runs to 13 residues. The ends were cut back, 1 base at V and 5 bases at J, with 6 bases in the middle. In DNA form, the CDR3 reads TGCGCCAGCAGCCAAGCCCTCGATCAGCCCCAGCATTTT. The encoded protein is CASSQALDQPQHF.

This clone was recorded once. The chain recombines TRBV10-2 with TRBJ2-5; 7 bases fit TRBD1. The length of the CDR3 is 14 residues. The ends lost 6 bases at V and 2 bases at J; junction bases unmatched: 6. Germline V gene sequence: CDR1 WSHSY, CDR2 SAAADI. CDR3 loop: CASSQATGQETQYF. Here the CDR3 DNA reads TGCGCCAGCAGCCAAGCGACAGGGCAAGAGACCCAGTACTTC.

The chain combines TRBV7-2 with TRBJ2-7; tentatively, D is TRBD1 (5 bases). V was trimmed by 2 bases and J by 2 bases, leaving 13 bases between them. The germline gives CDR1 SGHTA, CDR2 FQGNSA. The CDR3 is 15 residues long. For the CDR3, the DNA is TGTGCCAGCAGCTTATTTGGGGCGCCTACCTACGAGCAGTACTTC. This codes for CASSLFGAPTYEQYF.

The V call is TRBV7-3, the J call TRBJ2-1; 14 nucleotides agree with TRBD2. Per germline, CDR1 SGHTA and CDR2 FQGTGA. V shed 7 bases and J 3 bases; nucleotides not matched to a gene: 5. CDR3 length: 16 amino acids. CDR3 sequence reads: CASTQGTSGGYNEQFF. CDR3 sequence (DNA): TGTGCCAGCACCCAGGGGACTAGCGGGGGCTACAATGAGCAGTTCTTC.

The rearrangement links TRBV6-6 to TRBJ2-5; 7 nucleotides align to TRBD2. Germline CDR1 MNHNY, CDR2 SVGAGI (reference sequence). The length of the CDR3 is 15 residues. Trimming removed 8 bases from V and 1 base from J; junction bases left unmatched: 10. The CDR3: CASSSLADLQETQYF. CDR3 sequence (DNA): TGTGCCAGCTCGTCTCTAGCGGATCTCCAAGAGACCCAGTACTTC.

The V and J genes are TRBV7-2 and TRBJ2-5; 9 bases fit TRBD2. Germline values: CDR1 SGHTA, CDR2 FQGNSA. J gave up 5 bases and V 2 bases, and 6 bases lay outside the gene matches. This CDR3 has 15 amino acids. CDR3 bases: TGTGCCAGCAGCTTACGCGGGGGGGCAGGTGAGACCCAGTACTTC. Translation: CASSLRGGAGETQYF.

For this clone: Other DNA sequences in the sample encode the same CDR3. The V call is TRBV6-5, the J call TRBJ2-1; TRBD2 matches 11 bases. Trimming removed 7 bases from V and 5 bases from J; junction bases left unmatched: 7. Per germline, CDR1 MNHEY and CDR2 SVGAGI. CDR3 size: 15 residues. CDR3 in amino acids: CASNSRLAGNNEQFF. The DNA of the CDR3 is TGTGCCAGCAACTCCAGACTAGCGGGAAACAATGAGCAGTTCTTC.

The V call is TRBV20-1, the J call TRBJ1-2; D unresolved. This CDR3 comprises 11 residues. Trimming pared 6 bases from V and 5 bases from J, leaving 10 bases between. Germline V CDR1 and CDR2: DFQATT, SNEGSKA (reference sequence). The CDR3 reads CSARGAYGYTF. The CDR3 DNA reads TGCAGTGCACGTGGAGCTTATGGCTACACCTTC.

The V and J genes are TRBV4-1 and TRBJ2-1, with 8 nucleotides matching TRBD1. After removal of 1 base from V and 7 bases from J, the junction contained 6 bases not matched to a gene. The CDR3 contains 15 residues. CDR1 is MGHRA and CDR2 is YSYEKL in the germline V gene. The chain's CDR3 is CASSQVLTGGNEQFF. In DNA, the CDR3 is TGCGCCAGCAGCCAAGTTCTCACAGGGGGGAATGAGCAGTTCTTC.

CDR3 protein: CASSETGVHLEAFF. DNA of the CDR3: TGTGCCAGCAGCGAAACAGGGGTACACCTCGAAGCTTTCTTT. V usage is TRBV25-1 and J usage is TRBJ1-1; 7 bases align to TRBD1. V was pared by 6 bases and J by 8 bases, with 12 bases of the junction left unmatched. Germline V gene data show CDR1 as MGHDK and CDR2 as SYGVNS. The CDR3 has 14 amino acids.

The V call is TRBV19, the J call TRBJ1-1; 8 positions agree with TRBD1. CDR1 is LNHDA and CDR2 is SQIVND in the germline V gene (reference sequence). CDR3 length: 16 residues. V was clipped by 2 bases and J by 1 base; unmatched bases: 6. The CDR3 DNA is TGTGCCAGTAGTATACGCCAGGGGGCTAGGAACACTGAAGCTTTCTTT. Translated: CASSIRQGARNTEAFF.

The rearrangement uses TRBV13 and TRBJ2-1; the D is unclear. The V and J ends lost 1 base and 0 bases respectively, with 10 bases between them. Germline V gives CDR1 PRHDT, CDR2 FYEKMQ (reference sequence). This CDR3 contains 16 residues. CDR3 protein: CASSLAGGSSYNEQFF. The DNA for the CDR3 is TGTGCCAGCAGCTTAGCCGGCGGAAGCTCCTACAATGAGCAGTTCTTC.

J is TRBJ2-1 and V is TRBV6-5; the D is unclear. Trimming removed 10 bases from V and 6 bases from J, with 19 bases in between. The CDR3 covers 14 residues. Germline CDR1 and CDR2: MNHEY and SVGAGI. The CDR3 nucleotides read TGTGCCACCACCGCGGATCCATCCCTCAATGAGCAGTTCTTC. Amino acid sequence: CATTADPSLNEQFF.

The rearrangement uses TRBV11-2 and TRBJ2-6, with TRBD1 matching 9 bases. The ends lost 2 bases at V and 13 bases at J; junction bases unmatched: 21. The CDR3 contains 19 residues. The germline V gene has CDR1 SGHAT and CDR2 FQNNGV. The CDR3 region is CASSLFARPRTGDTEVLTF. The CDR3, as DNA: TGTGCCAGCAGCTTATTCGCCCGACCGCGGACAGGGGATACCGAGGTCCTGACTTTC.

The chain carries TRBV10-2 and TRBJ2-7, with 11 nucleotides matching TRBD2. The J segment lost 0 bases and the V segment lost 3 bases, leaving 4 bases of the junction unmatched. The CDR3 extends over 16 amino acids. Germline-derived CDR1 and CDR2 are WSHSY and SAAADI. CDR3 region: CASSEVGLAASYEQYF. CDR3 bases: TGCGCCAGCAGTGAAGTGGGACTAGCGGCCTCCTACGAGCAGTACTTC.

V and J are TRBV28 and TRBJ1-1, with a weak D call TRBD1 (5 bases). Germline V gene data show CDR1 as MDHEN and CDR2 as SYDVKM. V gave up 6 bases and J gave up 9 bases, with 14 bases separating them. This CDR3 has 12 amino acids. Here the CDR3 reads CASRFLDSQAFF. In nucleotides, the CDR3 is TGTGCCAGCAGATTTCTCGACAGTCAAGCTTTCTTT.

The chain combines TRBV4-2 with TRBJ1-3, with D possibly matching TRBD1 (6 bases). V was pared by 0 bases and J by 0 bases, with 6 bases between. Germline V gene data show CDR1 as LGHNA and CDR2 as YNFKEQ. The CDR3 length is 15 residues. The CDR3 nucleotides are TGTGCCAGCAGCCAAGAAGGGGGCTCTGGAAACACCATATATTTT. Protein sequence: CASSQEGGSGNTIYF.

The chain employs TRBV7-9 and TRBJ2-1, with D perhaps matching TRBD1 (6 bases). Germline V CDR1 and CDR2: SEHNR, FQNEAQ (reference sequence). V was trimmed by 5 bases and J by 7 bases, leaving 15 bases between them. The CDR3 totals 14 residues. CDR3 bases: TGTGCCAGCAGCAAAGACCTGGGACAAAATGAGCAGTTCTTC. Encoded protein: CASSKDLGQNEQFF.